This TCR beta chain was captured in a study of blood T cell repertoires in COVID-19. This table comes from immunoSEQ multiplex PCR, and its TCRdb copy is limited to in-frame clones, with some not included. Seen here are around 280,000 clones, around 81% observed once, and the top ten hold 4% to 5%. The junction had 3 bases not matched to a gene; V was cut back by 5 bases and J by 4 bases. The CDR3 sequence is 13 residues long. CDR1 and CDR2 from the germline V gene are LNHDA and SQIVND (reference sequence). J is TRBJ1-2 and V is TRBV19; 8 bases align to TRBD1. This clonotype was sampled from a woman between 45 and 65 years old with active or convalescent COVID-19. Sequenced input: peripheral blood. In nucleotides, the CDR3 is TGTGCCAGTAGTGTAACAGGGGGCTATGGCTACACCTTC. Protein product: CASSVTGGYGYTF.